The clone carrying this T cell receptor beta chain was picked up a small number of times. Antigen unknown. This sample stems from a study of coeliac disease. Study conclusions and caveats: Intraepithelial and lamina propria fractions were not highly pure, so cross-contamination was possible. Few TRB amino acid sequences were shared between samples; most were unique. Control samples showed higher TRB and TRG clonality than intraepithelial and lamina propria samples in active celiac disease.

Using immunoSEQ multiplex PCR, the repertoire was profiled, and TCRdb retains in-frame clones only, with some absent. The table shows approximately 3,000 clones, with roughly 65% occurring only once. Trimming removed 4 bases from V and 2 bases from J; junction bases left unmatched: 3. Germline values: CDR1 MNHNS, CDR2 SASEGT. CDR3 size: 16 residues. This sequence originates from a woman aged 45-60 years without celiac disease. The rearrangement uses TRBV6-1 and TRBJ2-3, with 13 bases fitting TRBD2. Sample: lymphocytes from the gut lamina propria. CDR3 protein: CASSGLAGGLTDTQYF. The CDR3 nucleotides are TGTGCCAGCAGTGGACTAGCGGGGGGCCTCACAGATACGCAGTATTTT.